Each of the 7 T cell receptor beta chains below was sequenced from the same sample in a study of shared clonotypes between healthy human individuals. Sequenced by immunoSEQ multiplex PCR; TCRdb stores in-frame clones only, minus some. The sample records roughly 2 million clones, roughly 95% being singletons. The sequenced sample consisted of naive CD4+ T cells sorted from blood. Subset denoted: CD45RA+ positively selected. The source is a man in his late teens or twenties in good health.

This chain uses TRBV5-4 with TRBJ2-7, with 7 bases aligning to TRBD1. Germline trimming cut 4 bases from V and 1 base from J; bases unmatched to any gene: 8. This CDR3 spans 15 amino acids. CDR1 is SGHNT and CDR2 is YYREEE in the germline V gene (reference sequence). CDR3 region: CASSGQGVPSYEQYF. For the CDR3, the DNA is TGTGCCAGCAGCGGTCAGGGGGTGCCTTCCTACGAGCAGTACTTC.

The V and J genes are TRBV19 and TRBJ1-2; 9 bases align to TRBD1. J gave up 2 bases and V 6 bases, and 7 bases lay outside the gene matches. This CDR3 is built from 15 residues. The germline V gene has CDR1 LNHDA and CDR2 SQIVND (reference sequence). The CDR3 region is CASRRGQGNNYGYTF. The CDR3 DNA follows: TGTGCCAGTAGGAGAGGACAGGGGAACAACTATGGCTACACCTTC.

V gene TRBV5-6 combines with J gene TRBJ1-1; D remains ambiguous. V was pared by 4 bases and J by 0 bases, with 16 bases between. The CDR3 sequence is 16 residues long. The germline V gene has CDR1 SGHDT and CDR2 YYEEEE. Written as DNA, the CDR3 is TGTGCCAGCAGCCTTGAGGGCGGGAGTTTGAACACTGAAGCTTTCTTT. Translated, it gives CASSLEGGSLNTEAFF.

The chain employs TRBV28 and TRBJ1-3; TRBD1 might be the D (6 bases). V was pared by 5 bases and J by 1 base, with 15 bases between. This CDR3 is 16 amino acids long. Germline CDR1 and CDR2: MDHEN and SYDVKM. The CDR3 DNA is TGTGCCAGCAGTCCTCGGACAGCCCGTTCTGGAAACACCATATATTTT. It yields the protein CASSPRTARSGNTIYF.

This clone showed up just once. The chain employs TRBV6-6 and TRBJ2-7; 10 bases are a match to TRBD2. Trimming cost V 9 bases and J 3 bases; bases outside gene matches: 11. Germline V lookup: CDR1 MNHNY, CDR2 SVGAGI (reference sequence). This CDR3 spans 15 amino acids. The CDR3 DNA follows: TGTGCCAGTAAGCGGGAGGGCTTCGAAAACTACGAGCAGTACTTC. Amino acid sequence: CASKREGFENYEQYF.

This clone was counted once. Here the CDR3 DNA reads TGCGCCAGCAGCTTGGCCGGGGTTTACTCCAATGAGCAGTTCTTC. Translation gives CASSLAGVYSNEQFF. The chain has TRBV5-1 and TRBJ2-1, with a possible D match to TRBD2 (5 bases). Germline lookup yields CDR1 SGHRS and CDR2 YFSETQ. The CDR3 sequence is 15 residues long. Trimming took off 0 bases at V and 6 bases at J, with 13 bases between the two ends. The full variable domain, with the rest looked up from reference TRBV5-1 and TRBJ2-1, is KAGVTQTPRYLIKTRGQQVTLSCSPISGHRSVSWYQQTPGQGLQFLFEYFSETQRNKGNFPGRFSGRQFSNSRSEMNVSTLELGDSALYLCASSLAGVYSNEQFFGPGTRLTVL.

The chain links TRBV10-2 to TRBJ2-2; TRBD1 is a possible D gene (6 bases). Germline V lookup: CDR1 WSHSY, CDR2 SAAADI. Trimming stripped 8 bases from V and 2 bases from J, with 9 bases between. The CDR3 is 13 residues long. As DNA, the CDR3 is TGCGCCAGCCGGGACACTAACACCGGGGAGCTGTTTTTT. Translation gives CASRDTNTGELFF.